This TCR beta chain was sequenced in a study of tumor and adjacent non-tumor tissue in lung cancer (dated by TCRdb to the late 2010s). With regard to the full study: By cancer type, the cohort comprised 12 adenocarcinoma patients, a couple of squamous cell carcinoma patients and 1 small cell lung cancer patient. Around 30 paired specimens, one tumor and one normal lung sample per patient, were profiled by TCRbeta CDR3 sequencing. The study compared bulk TCRbeta repertoires from lung tumor tissue and matched distant non-tumor lung tissue of about 14 lung cancer patients. Sequencing produced 100 million to 150 million productive TCRbeta reads in total, an average of approximately 3.9 million reads per sample. Among the approximately 15 patients, ages ranged from roughly 31 to 85 years, approximately 10 were men and 5 were women, and disease was TNM stage I to III.

Preparation of the library involved multiplex PCR. TCRdb names Illumina HiSeq 2500 as the instrument used. TCRbeta libraries were constructed through three rounds of nested PCR with primers (Table S4) according to protocols modified from ARM-PCR. Before sequencing, PCR products of 200-500 bp were excised from the gel and purified with the QIAquick gel extraction kit. As for the original processing: Reads were cleaned using Trimmomatic, were merged into complete CDR3 sequences using FLASH, and were assigned to V(D)J germline segments using MiTCR. VDJtools was used to compute clonal diversity as the inverse Simpson's index. A read counted as productive if the sequence was in-frame and lacked a premature stop codon. TCRdb redid the processing of the public reads, applying fastp at Q25 and MiXCR, and retained in-frame beta chains. One record per CDR3 amino acid sequence lists the most common genes and DNA. These V and J calls are TCRdb output, not the study's own analysis. The sample yields 77,000 or so distinct CDR3 sequences; around four fifths were counted once. Jointly, the top ten make up 9.5% to 15% of the sample.

As for this clonotype: There is no known antigen for this receptor. No base qualities exist here, and no much larger clone lies one base off it.

Overall study results and their limits: With only about 14 patients in the cohort, the authors noted that larger samples and more detailed clinical data are needed. Younger patients had significantly higher TCR diversity, and higher tumor TCR diversity was associated with shorter overall and disease-free survival. The top 100 clones made up a significantly larger cumulative share of the repertoire in normal lung than in tumor tissue. Because peripheral blood was not sequenced, blood TCRbeta repertoires in the lung cancer patients of the study were not examined. Tumor tissue showed significantly higher TCR diversity (inverse Simpson) than normal lung tissue, at roughly 390 vs 170 (P = 0.0075, Mann-Whitney U test). The methods do not name the sequencing platform or mention unique molecular identifiers.

RNA was extracted from bulk unsorted tissue and checked for quality with a NanoDrop ND-1000 and an Agilent 2100. Donors were newly diagnosed lung cancer patients admitted for thoracic surgery in China between August and November 2014, without prior chemotherapy. Patients with previous radiotherapy or chemotherapy, or with another concurrent cancer, were excluded from the study. Pieces of surgical tissue measuring about 1-2 cm3 were kept in RNAlater solution and stored at -80 degrees C until use. From a lookup of the germline V gene, CDR1 and CDR2 are MDHEN and SYDVKM. The CDR3 starts with the cysteine, ends with the phenylalanine, and has 15 residues. Left in the record is the CDR3 DNA by itself, 45 bases read in frame from the first base. V is cut by 7 bases and J by 0 bases, and the space between the germline ends is 16 bases.

The receptor's source is a woman in her fifties or sixties with non-small cell lung cancer. The sequencing sample was made of lung tumor tissue. Recombination connected TRBV28 to TRBJ2-7, and perhaps TRBD2 as D gene, on 6 matching bases. The CDR3 corresponds to CASKPGVGLSYEQYF. Here is the DNA: TGTGCCAGCAAGCCGGGGGTAGGCCTCTCCTACGAGCAGTACTTC. Here the CDR3 is joined to the reference TRBV28 and TRBJ2-7 genes, and the full variable domain is: DVKVTQSSRYLVKRTGEKVFLECVQDMDHENMFWYRQDPGLGLRLIYFSYDVKMKEKGDIPEGYSVSREKKERFSLILESASTNQTSMYLCASKPGVGLSYEQYFGPGTRLTVT.